This TCR beta chain was documented in a study of OX40 agonist ivuxolimab in advanced cancers. Study-level background: Patients received the agonistic anti-OX40 (CD134) antibody ivuxolimab. Patients were 82.7% male with ages roughly 23 to 85, mean 60. Findings of the study overall: Partial responders at 0.1-3.0 mg/kg showed near-lowest clonal expansion.

Turning to this clone: What it recognizes is unknown.

This table comes from immunoSEQ multiplex PCR, and its TCRdb copy is limited to in-frame clones, with some not included. This table holds some 21,000 clones, 65% to 90% found once. This TCR derives from an adult with an advanced solid tumor such as melanoma, head and neck, liver or kidney cancer. The sequences come from CD4+ or CD8+ T cells sorted from blood, collected in a trial of the OX40 agonist ivuxolimab.

As DNA, the CDR3 is TGTGCCAGCTCACCTAACACAGGAATCTATGAGCAGTTCTTC. Amino acids: CASSPNTGIYEQFF. The rearrangement links TRBV18 to TRBJ2-1, with D possibly being TRBD1 (5 bases). Germline assignment: CDR1 KGHSH and CDR2 LQKENI. The CDR3 runs to 14 residues. Trimming removed 3 bases at V and 8 bases at J, with 14 bases between.